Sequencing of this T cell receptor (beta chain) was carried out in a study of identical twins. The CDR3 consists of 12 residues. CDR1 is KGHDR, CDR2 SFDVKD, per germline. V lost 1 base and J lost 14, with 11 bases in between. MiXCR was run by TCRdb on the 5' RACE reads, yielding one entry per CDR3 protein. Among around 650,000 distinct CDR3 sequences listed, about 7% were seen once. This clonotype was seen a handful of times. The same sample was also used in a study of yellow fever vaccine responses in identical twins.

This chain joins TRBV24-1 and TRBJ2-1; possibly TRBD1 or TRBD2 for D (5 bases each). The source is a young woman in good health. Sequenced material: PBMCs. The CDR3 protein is CATSDFGDREFF. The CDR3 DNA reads TGTGCCACCAGTGATTTCGGGGACCGAGAGTTCTTC.